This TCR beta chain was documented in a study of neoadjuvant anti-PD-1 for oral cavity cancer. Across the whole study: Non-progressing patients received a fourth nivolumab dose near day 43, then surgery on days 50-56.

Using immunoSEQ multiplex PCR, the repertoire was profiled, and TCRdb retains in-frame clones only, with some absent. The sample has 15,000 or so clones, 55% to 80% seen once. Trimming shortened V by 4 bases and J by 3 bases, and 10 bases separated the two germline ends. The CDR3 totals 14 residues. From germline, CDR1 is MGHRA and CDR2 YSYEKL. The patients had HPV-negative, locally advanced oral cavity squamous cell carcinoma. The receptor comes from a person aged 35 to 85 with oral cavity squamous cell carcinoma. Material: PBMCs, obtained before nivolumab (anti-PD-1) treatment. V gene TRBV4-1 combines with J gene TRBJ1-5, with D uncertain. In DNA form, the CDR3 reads TGCGCCAGCAGCCCTTGGGGTATCAATCAGCCCCAGCATTTT. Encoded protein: CASSPWGINQPQHF.